This is a list of T cell receptor beta chains from one sample in a study of cytomegalovirus exposure and HLA in healthy donors. Clones were sequenced by immunoSEQ multiplex PCR, and TCRdb holds only the in-frame ones, with some missing. The table has roughly 200,000 clones, 75% to 85% seen once. Specimen: PBMCs. The receptors shown here come from a woman in her forties or fifties in good health and CMV-seronegative. CDR3s leave out the opening cysteine and the closing phenylalanine or tryptophan.

TRBJ1-1,TRBV7-9,ASGGANTEAF
TRBJ1-6,TRBV6-6,AIRTGSYNSPLH
TRBJ2-7,TRBV29-1,SVDMLGQGAEQY
TRBJ1-5,TRBV7-9,ASSLAGQANQPQH
TRBJ2-5,TRBV5-1,ASSLYEETQY
TRBJ2-7,TRBV20-1,SAPHYEQY
TRBJ2-7,TRBV2,ASSEGTGLEQY
TRBJ2-7,TRBV6-5,ASSFKTGGEQY
TRBJ1-5,TRBV6-6,ASSADTRNQPQH
TRBJ2-6,TRBV11-3,ASSRAGTGGSSGANVLT
TRBJ2-1,TRBV30,AWSPSGRTYNEQF
TRBJ2-5,TRBV28,ASKGTSGILETQY
TRBJ1-2,TRBV2,ASSPSGGRENGYT
TRBJ2-2,TRBV6-6,ASSPRDRETGELF
TRBJ2-2,TRBV6-4,ASSLLAGGDTGELF
TRBJ1-3,TRBV7-9,SSSLSSGHLSGNTIY
TRBJ1-2,TRBV4-2,ASSQDPRDTMDYGYT
TRBJ2-7,TRBV27,ASSPRTGSYEQY
TRBJ2-7,TRBV6-1,ASSETSGAYEQY
TRBJ2-1,TRBV19,ASRSYSGAPNDEQF
TRBJ1-5,TRBV7-9,ASSLGTAQFNQPQH
TRBJ1-1,TRBV7-9,ASSLGGAQGMNTEAF
TRBJ2-7,TRBV7-9,ASSIGRDSYEQY
TRBJ2-1,TRBV4-2,ASSQDGPGLDEGEQF
TRBJ1-1,TRBV6-5,ASSPNPGLTEAF
TRBJ2-3,TRBV7-3,ASSFYPDTQY
TRBJ2-7,TRBV28,ASSFRTSGRYEQY
TRBJ2-7,TRBV7-9,ASSPGTSGRSYEQY
TRBJ1-5,TRBV19,ASHYQTGGGQPQH
TRBJ1-1,TRBV5-8,ASSLVMTNTEAF
TRBJ2-5,TRBV5-1,ASIPIAGTKTETQY
TRBJ2-7,TRBV9,ASSVATGYEQY
TRBJ1-2,TRBV28,ASKEPGQGRSGYT
TRBJ2-1,TRBV6-5,ASREGNEQF
TRBJ1-6,TRBV2,ASDVPGQGLNSPLH
TRBJ1-1,TRBV28,ASSRDRGLVNTEAF
TRBJ2-7,TRBV5-1,ASSLDRLRYEQY